The next 27 T cell receptor beta chains were all read from a single sample in a study of cytomegalovirus exposure and HLA in healthy donors. The PCR contained 60 Vbeta and 13 Jbeta primers. Produced via immunoSEQ multiplex PCR; TCRdb's table is partial and in-frame only. The data show about 260,000 clones, around two thirds seen once. Sample: PBMCs. The receptor set was obtained from a female donor in good health and CMV-seronegative.

The rearrangement joins TRBV2 to TRBJ1-2; D not resolved. V gave up 7 bases and J gave up 7 bases, with 7 bases separating them. Looked up from germline, CDR1 is SNHLY and CDR2 is FYNNEI. The CDR3 loop spans 10 amino acids. The CDR3 DNA follows: TGTGCCAGCAAGACTGGTGGCTACACCTTC. Translated: CASKTGGYTF.

This clone was detected a few times. The chain couples TRBV4-1 to TRBJ2-2; 12 bases agree with TRBD1. The CDR3 loop spans 18 amino acids. Per the germline V gene, CDR1 is MGHRA and CDR2 is YSYEKL. V lost 1 base, J lost 5 bases, and 8 bases stayed unmatched. This chain's CDR3 is CASSQAGTGGLGTGELFF. As DNA, the CDR3 is TGCGCCAGCAGCCAAGCCGGGACAGGGGGCTTAGGGACCGGGGAGCTGTTTTTT.

This CDR3 reads CASSLAQSPYEQYF. CDR3 in DNA: TGTGCCAGCAGCTTAGCGCAGTCCCCCTACGAGCAGTACTTC. This chain uses TRBV7-9 with TRBJ2-7; D gene unclear. CDR1 is SEHNR, CDR2 FQNEAQ, per germline (reference sequence). The CDR3 runs 14 residues. The ends were cut back, 0 bases at V and 2 bases at J, with 8 bases in the middle.

V is TRBV28 and J is TRBJ1-5; 9 positions agree with TRBD1. Looked up from germline, CDR1 is MDHEN and CDR2 is SYDVKM. V shed 5 bases, J shed 0 bases, and the junction held 14 bases outside the gene matches. There are 19 residues in the CDR3. DNA of the CDR3: TGTGCCAGCAGTCCCACCCTCGGACAGGGGAGTGGTAGCAATCAGCCCCAGCATTTT. Residues: CASSPTLGQGSGSNQPQHF. The whole variable domain, filled in from reference TRBV28 and TRBJ1-5, reads DVKVTQSSRYLVKRTGEKVFLECVQDMDHENMFWYRQDPGLGLRLIYFSYDVKMKEKGDIPEGYSVSREKKERFSLILESASTNQTSMYLCASSPTLGQGSGSNQPQHFGDGTRLSIL.

This chain connects TRBV19 to TRBJ2-2; maybe TRBD1 (6 bases). There are 14 residues in the CDR3. Trimming took off 3 bases at V and 6 bases at J, with 11 bases between the two ends. The germline CDR1 and CDR2 sequences are LNHDA and SQIVND (reference sequence). In nucleotides, the CDR3 is TGTGCCAGTAGTATGCAGGGGCTCGCCGGGGAGCTGTTTTTT. This encodes CASSMQGLAGELFF. The complete variable domain, with remaining parts taken from reference TRBV19 and TRBJ2-2, reads DGGITQSPKYLFRKEGQNVTLSCEQNLNHDAMYWYRQDPGQGLRLIYYSQIVNDFQKGDIAEGYSVSREKKESFPLTVTSAQKNPTAFYLCASSMQGLAGELFFGEGSRLTVL.

The genes are TRBV6-4 and TRBJ2-1; a possible D gene is TRBD2 (6 bases). The germline V gene encodes CDR1 MRHNA and CDR2 SNTAGT. V lost 4 bases and J lost 4, with 14 bases in between. CDR3 length: 15 amino acids. CDR3 in amino acids: CASSAFGTGYNEQFF. CDR3 nucleotides: TGTGCCAGCAGTGCCTTCGGGACTGGGTACAATGAGCAGTTCTTC.

The V gene is TRBV6-5, the J gene TRBJ2-5, with a possible D match to TRBD2 (6 bases). The DNA end is a closer match to TRBJ2-7, so the J assignment may be wrong. This CDR3 region has 13 residues. Germline V gene lookup returns CDR1 MNHEY and CDR2 SVGAGI. The CDR3 coding sequence is TGTGCCAGCAGGGAGACTAGCTCCTACGAGCAGTACTTC. Its translation: CASRETSSYEQYF.

The chain is built from TRBV7-2 and TRBJ2-3, with TRBD2 matching over 10 bases. V trimming: 6 bases; J trimming: 2 bases; junction bases outside the gene matches: 5. CDR3 length: 15 amino acids. Germline lookup yields CDR1 SGHTA and CDR2 FQGNSA. CDR3 amino acids: CASSRLAGYTDTQYF. In DNA form, the CDR3 reads TGTGCCAGCAGTCGACTAGCGGGTTACACAGATACGCAGTATTTT.

The V gene is TRBV4-1, the J gene TRBJ2-5; tentative D call: TRBD1 (5 bases). This CDR3 has 17 residues. Germline V gene lookup returns CDR1 MGHRA and CDR2 YSYEKL. The V and J ends lost 1 base and 2 bases respectively, with 17 bases between them. CDR3: CASSQGPPQGTQETQYF. The CDR3 region has the DNA TGCGCCAGCAGCCAAGGGCCCCCCCAGGGTACTCAAGAGACCCAGTACTTC.

Of note for this clone: Germline is not matched at one junction end, which may reflect a read error. V and J are TRBV7-9 and TRBJ1-4, with 7 positions matching TRBD1. Germline V gene lookup returns CDR1 SEHNR and CDR2 FQNEAQ (reference sequence). CDR3 length equals 14 residues. The DNA for the CDR3 is TGTTCCAGCAGCCAAAGACAGGGAGATGAAAAACTGTTTTTT. Translating it yields CSSSQRQGDEKLFF.

The rearrangement uses TRBV10-3 and TRBJ1-1, with D perhaps TRBD1 (5 bases). The germline V and J ends were trimmed by 9 bases and 1 base, with 12 bases remaining between them. Germline V CDR1 and CDR2: ENHRY, SYGVKD. The CDR3 is made up of 13 amino acids. In DNA form, the CDR3 reads TGTGCCATTCAGGGTACGAGGAACACTGAAGCTTTCTTT. Encoded protein: CAIQGTRNTEAFF.

V gene TRBV4-1 combines with J gene TRBJ2-3, with D perhaps matching TRBD2 (5 bases). Per germline, CDR1 MGHRA and CDR2 YSYEKL. The CDR3 covers 18 residues. V lost 0 bases and J 4 bases, leaving 20 bases between the germline ends. The CDR3: CASSQDRPISGRADTQYF. The CDR3 region has the DNA TGCGCCAGCAGCCAAGACAGGCCCATAAGCGGTCGGGCAGATACGCAGTATTTT.

Regarding this clone: Other DNA sequences of this sample code for an identical CDR3. The rearrangement links TRBV28 to TRBJ1-1; D might be TRBD1 (6 bases). Trimming removed 6 bases at V and 1 base at J, with 9 bases between. The CDR3 covers 13 residues. The germline V gene has CDR1 MDHEN and CDR2 SYDVKM. The CDR3 protein is CASSETGNTEAFF. In DNA form, the CDR3 reads TGTGCCAGCAGCGAGACAGGGAACACTGAAGCTTTCTTT.

This clone was recorded once. V and J are TRBV6-5 and TRBJ2-7, with 8 positions matching TRBD1. Germline-derived CDR1 and CDR2 are MNHEY and SVGAGI. V lost 6 bases to trimming and J lost 1 base; unmatched junction nucleotides: 2. This CDR3 region has 13 residues. The CDR3 reads CASRRTGSYEQYF. The CDR3 region has the DNA TGTGCCAGCAGGAGGACAGGGTCCTACGAGCAGTACTTC.

CDR3 sequence: CSATGDEQYF. The CDR3, as DNA: TGCAGCGCGACAGGAGACGAGCAGTACTTC. This rearrangement joins TRBV29-1 to TRBJ2-5; D perhaps matches TRBD1 (6 bases). The J call may be mistaken, given a closer DNA end match to TRBJ2-7. The CDR3 is made up of 10 amino acids. CDR1 and CDR2 (germline): SQVTM, ANQGSEA.

CDR3 sequence: CASSFYTGYEQYF. DNA for the CDR3: TGTGCCAGCAGTTTTTATACCGGCTACGAGCAGTACTTC. The chain links TRBV27 to TRBJ2-7; D call uncertain. The CDR3 is made up of 13 amino acids. V lost 3 bases, J lost 3 bases, and 9 bases lay in between. Germline CDR1 and CDR2: MNHEY and SMNVEV (reference sequence).

The chain's CDR3 is CASSEGTTYTDTQYF. Here the CDR3 DNA reads TGTGCCAGCAGTGAGGGGACTACTTACACAGATACGCAGTATTTT. The J gene is TRBJ2-3, the V gene TRBV6-1; 7 nucleotides align to TRBD2. The CDR3 covers 15 residues. Germline trimming cut 3 bases from V and 2 bases from J; bases unmatched to any gene: 5. Germline lookup yields CDR1 MNHNS and CDR2 SASEGT.

The chain uses TRBV5-1 and TRBJ2-5; TRBD1 matches at 7 bases. The germline V gene has CDR1 SGHRS and CDR2 YFSETQ. V lost 4 bases to trimming and J lost 3 bases; unmatched junction nucleotides: 12. The CDR3 consists of 16 residues. The CDR3 DNA sequence: TGCGCCAGCAGCATGGGTGACAGGGCCATAGAAGAGACCCAGTACTTC. It encodes CASSMGDRAIEETQYF.

V and J are TRBV11-2 and TRBJ1-1; weak D call: TRBD1 (5 bases). The CDR3 is made up of 13 amino acids. CDR1 and CDR2 (germline): SGHAT, FQNNGV. V lost 0 bases and J lost 12, with 14 bases in between. CDR3 DNA sequence: TGTGCCAGCAGCTTAGATTCATCCAGGGTGACTTTCTTT. The encoded protein is CASSLDSSRVTFF.

The chain is built from TRBV6-5 and TRBJ1-5; TRBD1 matches 9 bases. Germline CDR1 and CDR2: MNHEY and SVGAGI. CDR3 length: 15 residues. The V gene end was trimmed by 5 bases and the J gene end by 7 bases; junction bases not matched to a gene: 9. CDR3 in amino acids: CASSRAGDREQPQHF. CDR3 DNA sequence: TGTGCCAGCAGTCGGGCCGGGGACAGGGAGCAGCCCCAGCATTTT.

Only one count was recorded for this clone. The genes are TRBV5-1 and TRBJ1-1; the match to TRBD1 covers 9 bases. Germline V gives CDR1 SGHRS, CDR2 YFSETQ. The CDR3 is made up of 16 amino acids. The V gene end was trimmed by 1 base and the J gene end by 4 bases; junction bases not matched to a gene: 8. The CDR3 region has the DNA TGCGCCAGCAGCTTGTGGGGACCGGGACAGGGCACTGAAGCTTTCTTT. Its translation is CASSLWGPGQGTEAFF.

V gene TRBV27 combines with J gene TRBJ1-1; possible D gene TRBD1, 6 bases. The germline CDR1 and CDR2 sequences are MNHEY and SMNVEV (reference sequence). This CDR3 contains 18 residues. V lost 4 bases and J 5 bases, leaving 26 bases between the germline ends. The CDR3 nucleotides read TGTGCCAGCAGTTCTGGGGGCGGGGGGCGTTCCGGGGTTACTGAAGCTTTCTTT. Translated, it gives CASSSGGGGRSGVTEAFF.

V gene TRBV11-3 combines with J gene TRBJ2-3; 9 nucleotides align to TRBD2. CDR3 size: 15 residues. Germline V lookup: CDR1 SGHNT, CDR2 YENEEA. Trimming at V came to 1 base and at J to 5 bases, leaving 4 bases not matched to a gene. In DNA form, the CDR3 reads TGTGCCAGCAGCTTAGGCGGGAGGGGGGAAGATACGCAGTATTTT. Protein: CASSLGGRGEDTQYF.

This clone was counted once. The CDR3 spells CASSLSGKGVTEAFF. The CDR3 DNA reads TGTGCCAGCAGTTTATCAGGGAAAGGGGTAACTGAAGCTTTCTTT. The chain couples TRBV27 to TRBJ1-1; D is perhaps TRBD1 (5 bases). V shed 0 bases and J shed 5 bases, with 13 bases lying between them. CDR1 is MNHEY and CDR2 is SMNVEV in the germline V gene (reference sequence). CDR3 size: 15 residues.

The rearrangement links TRBV7-2 to TRBJ1-1; 9 bases match TRBD1. Germline V gives CDR1 SGHTA, CDR2 FQGNSA. V shed 3 bases, J shed 4 bases, and the junction held 6 bases outside the gene matches. This CDR3 region has 15 residues. The CDR3 protein is CASSFVAQGATEAFF. DNA of the CDR3: TGTGCCAGCAGCTTTGTTGCACAGGGGGCCACTGAAGCTTTCTTT.

This clone was found a few times. The chain couples TRBV28 to TRBJ2-1; TRBD2 aligns across 9 bases. Unmatched junction bases numbered 7, after V lost 6 bases and J lost 4 bases. Germline CDR1 and CDR2: MDHEN and SYDVKM. The CDR3 spans 15 residues. CDR3 in DNA: TGTGCCAGCAGCCAAGGACTAGCGCTATACAATGAGCAGTTCTTC. Protein sequence: CASSQGLALYNEQFF. The full variable domain, rest sourced from reference TRBV28 and TRBJ2-1, is DVKVTQSSRYLVKRTGEKVFLECVQDMDHENMFWYRQDPGLGLRLIYFSYDVKMKEKGDIPEGYSVSREKKERFSLILESASTNQTSMYLCASSQGLALYNEQFFGPGTRLTVL.

The rearrangement joins TRBV2 to TRBJ2-5; 7 nucleotides line up with TRBD1. Trimming took 11 bases from V and 6 from J; bases not matched to a gene: 15. In germline, CDR1 is SNHLY, CDR2 FYNNEI. This CDR3 spans 14 amino acids. CDR3 in DNA: TGTGCCCGAAGCCAGGCAGGGGGTCGGCAGACCCAGTACTTC. Residues: CARSQAGGRQTQYF.